This is a list of T cell receptor beta chains from one sample in a study of blood T cell repertoires in COVID-19. Repertoires were generated with immunoSEQ multiplex PCR, while TCRdb's copy carries only in-frame clones and drops some. The sample gives approximately 160,000 clones, 65% to 85% of which show up once; approximately 11% is in the top ten. The sample consisted of peripheral blood. The receptors come from a man aged 55-75 years with active or convalescent COVID-19. Both conserved end residues are part of each CDR3. The order of the fields is V gene, clone size, D gene, J gene, CDR3 DNA, CDR3 protein. A D gene is named only where the DNA matches it firmly. The listing skips clone size in some rows; elsewhere it reads once, few, many or a size class.

TRBV11-3,-,TRBD1,TRBJ2-7,TGTGCCAGCAGCTTATCAGGGACAGGACTCTACGAGCAGTACTTC,CASSLSGTGLYEQYF
TRBV5-1,-,-,TRBJ1-6,TGCGCCAGCAGCACAACAGGGTATAATTCACCCCTCCACTTT,CASSTTGYNSPLHF
TRBV2,-,TRBD1,TRBJ1-4,TGTGCCAGCAGTCGACAGGGGGCCCGTGAAAAACTGTTTTTT,CASSRQGAREKLFF
TRBV7-8,-,-,TRBJ1-2,TGTGCCAGCAGCCCCGACAGAAGCGGCTACACCTTC,CASSPDRSGYTF
TRBV7-9,-,-,TRBJ1-5,TGTGCCAGCAGCTTAGAGGGGGGGAGTCAGCCCCAGCATTTT,CASSLEGGSQPQHF
TRBV3-1/TRBV3-2,-,TRBD1,TRBJ1-2,TGTGCCAGCAGCCTCCGGGACAGTGGTGGTGGCTACACCTTC,CASSLRDSGGGYTF
TRBV7-9,-,-,TRBJ1-1,TGTGCCAGCAGCGTAGACAGGTTTGCGGACACTGAAGCTTTCTTT,CASSVDRFADTEAFF
TRBV5-5,-,TRBD1,TRBJ2-7,TGTGCCAGCAGCTTAAGGACAGGGGGCGGCGAGCAGTACTTC,CASSLRTGGGEQYF
TRBV7-9,-,TRBD1,TRBJ1-4,TGTGCCAGCAGCTTATCGGGACAGCACCATGAAAAACTGTTTTTT,CASSLSGQHHEKLFF
TRBV19,many,-,TRBJ2-2,TGTGCCAGTAGTACCAGGGACACCGGGGAGCTGTTTTTT,CASSTRDTGELFF
TRBV5-4,-,-,TRBJ2-2,TGTGCCAGCAACCTGGGGACAACGAACACCGGGGAGCTGTTTTTT,CASNLGTTNTGELFF
TRBV5-8,-,-,TRBJ2-3,TGTGCCAGCAGCCCCGCCACAGGCCCCGGAGATACGCAGTATTTT,CASSPATGPGDTQYF
TRBV11-2,-,-,TRBJ1-2,TGTGCCAGCAGCTTTTCCAGGGGACTAGCTAACTATGGCTACACCTTC,CASSFSRGLANYGYTF
TRBV15,-,-,TRBJ2-5,TGTGCCACCAGCAGCCCCCTGGGGGGTTTGTTGGGCCAAGAGACCCAGTACTTC,CATSSPLGGLLGQETQYF
TRBV5-1,-,TRBD2,TRBJ2-5,TGCGCCAGCAGCGCGGGGGGAGAACAAGAGACCCAGTACTTC,CASSAGGEQETQYF
TRBV6-5,-,-,TRBJ1-5,TGTGCCAGCAGTTTGATAGTCCTGCGGGCCCAGCATTTT,CASSLIVLRAQHF
TRBV7-9,once,TRBD2,TRBJ2-3,TGTGCCAGCAGCTTAAGCGGGACTCAGGGTACGCAGTATTTT,CASSLSGTQGTQYF
TRBV5-1,-,-,TRBJ2-2,TGCGCCAGCAGCGTCACCGGACCTCAACAGGCCGGGGAGCTGTTTTTT,CASSVTGPQQAGELFF
TRBV3-1/TRBV3-2,-,TRBD1,TRBJ2-3,TGTGCCAGCAGCCCTGCGACAGGGTTGACAGATACGCAGTATTTT,CASSPATGLTDTQYF
TRBV28,-,-,TRBJ2-5,TGTGCCAGCAGCCCGGGACAAGAGACCCAGTACTTC,CASSPGQETQYF
TRBV6-6,once,-,TRBJ2-3,TGTGCCAGCAGTTTAGGAACAGGGTCGGGCACAGATACGCAGTATTTT,CASSLGTGSGTDTQYF
TRBV4-1,-,-,TRBJ1-5,TGCGCCAGCAGCCAAGATCTGGCCGTGGCATATAGCAATCAGCCCCAGCATTTT,CASSQDLAVAYSNQPQHF
TRBV18,-,-,TRBJ1-2,TGTGCCAGCTCACCAGAAGCCGGGACTCCAAATGGCTACACCTTC,CASSPEAGTPNGYTF
TRBV6-6,-,-,TRBJ1-5,TGTGCCAGCACCCAGGGGAGCAATCAGCCCCAGCATTTT,CASTQGSNQPQHF
TRBV14,-,TRBD1,TRBJ2-7,TGTGCCAGCAGCCAAGTACAGGGGGTAACGTACGAGCAGTACTTC,CASSQVQGVTYEQYF
TRBV5-4,-,TRBD1,TRBJ1-4,TGTGCCAGCAGCCCAGGGCCCAGGGGGCGTGAAAAACTGTTTTTT,CASSPGPRGREKLFF
TRBV28,-,-,TRBJ2-7,TGTGCCAGCAGTTTCCCCTTCCGGGAGCGAATTGGTGAGCAGTACTTC,CASSFPFRERIGEQYF
TRBV3-1/TRBV3-2,-,-,TRBJ1-1,TGTGCCAGCAGACGTGGGCGGGGGGTGAACACTGAAGCTTTCTTT,CASRRGRGVNTEAFF
TRBV2,-,TRBD2,TRBJ2-7,TGTGCCAGCAGTTTCCTGACTAGCGGGAGTGTCGAGCAGTACTTC,CASSFLTSGSVEQYF
TRBV3-1/TRBV3-2,-,-,TRBJ2-6,TGTGCCAGCAGCCAAGCGGCCAGGGCTGGGGCCAACGTCCTGACTTTC,CASSQAARAGANVLTF
TRBV7-9,-,TRBD2,TRBJ2-1,TGTGCCAGCAGCTTAGGGACTAGCGGGAGTATTCGGCATGAGCAGTTCTTC,CASSLGTSGSIRHEQFF
TRBV29-1,-,-,TRBJ1-2,TGCAGCGTTGAAGGAGACCTAGGCAGGGGTCGGTATGGCTACACCTTC,CSVEGDLGRGRYGYTF
TRBV10-1,-,TRBD1,TRBJ2-1,TGCGCCAGCGGACCCGGGACAGGGCAGGCTGAGCAGTTCTTC,CASGPGTGQAEQFF
TRBV29-1,-,-,TRBJ2-3,TGCAGCGTGCGCGGGACAGACCTGGGAGGTACGCAGTATTTT,CSVRGTDLGGTQYF
TRBV10-3,few,TRBD1,TRBJ2-5,TGTGCCATCAGGGGGACAGGGAGAGGAGAGACCCAGTACTTC,CAIRGTGRGETQYF
TRBV4-2,once,TRBD1,TRBJ1-1,TGTGCCAGCAGCCAAGGGAATCAGGGGGCGATGGACACTGAAGCTTTCTTT,CASSQGNQGAMDTEAFF
TRBV5-1,few,TRBD2,TRBJ2-5,TGCGCCAGCCACCCGGGAATAGCGGGGGAAGAGACCCAGTACTTC,CASHPGIAGEETQYF
TRBV14,-,-,TRBJ1-3,TGTGCCAGCAGCACACAGGGTGGCAACACCATATATTTT,CASSTQGGNTIYF
TRBV25-1,once,TRBD1,TRBJ1-6,TGTGCCAGCATTGACAGGGCCTATAATTCACCCCTCCACTTT,CASIDRAYNSPLHF
TRBV3-1/TRBV3-2,-,-,TRBJ1-3,TGTGCCAGCAGCCAGGTCCCCATCACTATCTCTGGAAACACCATATATTTT,CASSQVPITISGNTIYF
TRBV15,-,-,TRBJ1-4,TGTGCCACCAGCAGAGCACTGGATGAAAAACTGTTTTTT,CATSRALDEKLFF
TRBV3-1/TRBV3-2,-,TRBD2,TRBJ2-1,TGTGCCAGCAGCCAAGGGGGACTAGCCCACAATGAGCAGTTCTTC,CASSQGGLAHNEQFF
TRBV6-5,few,-,TRBJ2-7,TGTGCCAGCCTCGGGGGGCCCTCCTACGAGCAGTACTTC,CASLGGPSYEQYF
TRBV29-1,-,TRBD1,TRBJ1-1,TGCAGCGTCCCCTCAGGGGGAACTGAAGCTTTCTTT,CSVPSGGTEAFF
TRBV28,-,-,TRBJ2-7,TGTGCCAGCAGTTTACAGGGCCGCGAGCAGTACTTC,CASSLQGREQYF
TRBV19,-,-,TRBJ1-5,TGTGCCAGTAGTATAGGGCTCGATAGCAATCAGCCCCAGCATTTT,CASSIGLDSNQPQHF
TRBV4-1,-,TRBD2,TRBJ2-5,TGCGCCAGCAGCCAAGAGAGAGGTGGGACTAGCGGAGGCAGGGAGACCCAGTACTTC,CASSQERGGTSGGRETQYF
TRBV6-4,-,TRBD1,TRBJ2-7,TGTGCCAGCAGCTCGGGACAGGGGGCCTACGAGCAGTACTTC,CASSSGQGAYEQYF
TRBV28,-,TRBD2,TRBJ2-5,TGTGCCAGCAGTTTCCAGGGGGCGACTAGCGGGGCTCAAGAGACCCAGTACTTC,CASSFQGATSGAQETQYF
TRBV9,-,TRBD1,TRBJ1-1,TGTGCCAGCAGCTCCTCACGGACAGGGAGAATGAACACTGAAGCTTTCTTT,CASSSSRTGRMNTEAFF
TRBV7-2,-,-,TRBJ2-5,TGTGCCAGCAGCTTAAACAGGCAAGAGACCCAGTACTTC,CASSLNRQETQYF
TRBV18,once,-,TRBJ1-1,TGTGCCAGCTCACCATCAACTGAAGCTTTCTTT,CASSPSTEAFF
TRBV6-5,-,-,TRBJ1-3,TGTGCCAGCAGATCAGAAGGGGCTGGAAACACCATATATTTT,CASRSEGAGNTIYF
TRBV20-1,-,TRBD2,TRBJ2-1,TGCAGTGCTAGTGCCGGGACTACCTCCTACAATGAGCAGTTCTTC,CSASAGTTSYNEQFF
TRBV7-3,-,-,TRBJ2-1,TGTGCCAGCAGCCTCAGCAGGGACAACAATGAGCAGTTCTTC,CASSLSRDNNEQFF
TRBV10-1,-,-,TRBJ1-2,TGCGCCAGCAGTGAGTTACAGGGCGGTGGCTACACCTTC,CASSELQGGGYTF
TRBV2,few,TRBD2,TRBJ2-1,TGTGCCAGCAGTTTTTCCGGACTAGCGGGTATATACAATGAGCAGTTCTTC,CASSFSGLAGIYNEQFF
TRBV11-2,-,TRBD2,TRBJ2-1,TGTACTAGCGGGGGGGAGTCATTCATGAATGAGCAGTTCTTC,CTSGGESFMNEQFF
TRBV12-3/TRBV12-4,-,-,TRBJ2-7,TGTGCCAGCAGTCGCTCGACTTGGTACGAGCAGTACTTC,CASSRSTWYEQYF